This is a list of T cell receptor beta chains from one sample in a study of shared clonotypes between healthy human individuals. Produced via immunoSEQ multiplex PCR; TCRdb's table is partial and in-frame only. The sample shows over a million clones, 75% to 85% of them seen only once. Sequenced sample: memory CD4+ T cells from PBMCs. Receptors originate from a man aged 18 to 30 in good health. Some clones in this sample may be carry-over from other donors' samples. Each CDR3 is given with its conserved first and last residue.

>TRBV28
CASSPLYAPSASSYEQYF
>TRBV6-1
CASTRSGYTEAFF
>TRBV30
CAWSVLVRGANEQFF
>TRBV5-1
CASSLGLAGEMDIQYF
>TRBV18
CASSPQTGANYGYTF
>TRBV9
CASSVGQSHYGYTF
>TRBV5-1
CASSLLSGPPSYEQYF
>TRBV9
CASSAPTGSGNTIYF
>TRBV11-2
CASSLGGSSSYNEQFF
>TRBV11-2
CASSLVGFGYEQYF
>TRBV6-5
CASGASGSYEQYF
>TRBV18
CASSFRDRVFDLNTIYF
>TRBV13
CASSPHTKVTQYF
>TRBV9
CASSGQSGIQYNEQFF
>TRBV5-1
CASSLPREGHGNEQFF
>TRBV14
CASSQRPKVRGIKYEQYF
>TRBV11-3
CASSPQVVGDTGELFF
>TRBV4-3
CASSQETSLNTGELFF
>TRBV28
CASSFIGTQYF
>TRBV30
CAWSGRHEQFF
>TRBV9
CASSVRRDQGTNEQFF
>TRBV19
CASSTPRARRGSYNEQFF
>TRBV11-2
CASSSLAGGQYNEQFF
>TRBV6-5
CASREGPGGNTIYF
>TRBV14
CASSQDRLAGGLTDTQYF
>TRBV7-6
CASSRGPERTQYF
>TRBV6-4
CASSRDGGTGELFF
>TRBV2
CASSDSVYSNQPQHF
>TRBV7-2
CASSPPRRTYNEQFF
>TRBV10-3
CATGLAGTDTQYF
>TRBV9
CASSAGRDFYGYTF
>TRBV10-1
CASSDTQGEGNQPQHF
>TRBV29-1
CSVGFRRGGSGTGELFF
>TRBV2
CASSVGTGGDQPQHF
>TRBV5-1
CASSPTTPGLAGVGEQYF
>TRBV6-1
CASTDPNQPQHF
>TRBV28
CASSSLHQPQHF
>TRBV28
CASSSPGRDGGLYGYTF
>TRBV28
CASSLGGPYEQYF
>TRBV7-8
CASSLAAPGKSREQYF
>TRBV6-6
CASRTDRGGNQPQHF
>TRBV7-9
CASSFQRNTEAFF
>TRBV4-1
CASSQDRKNIQYF
>TRBV27
CASRPGSEETQYF
>TRBV9
CASSATRGGETQYF
>TRBV10-1
CASQFPTGTSGNIQYF
>TRBV6-1
CASSVARDTQYF
>TRBV5-1
CASSLGVQGYNTGELFF
>TRBV2
CASSASGKPVPGELFF
>TRBV7-9
CASSLMRDTQYF
>TRBV11-3
CASSKGLAEETQYF
>TRBV19
CASSIRPQGRYEQYF